This T cell receptor beta chain was sequenced during a study of T-cell reconstitution after alpha-beta-depleted transplantation in children (dated by TCRdb to about 2016). As for the study more broadly: Using TCR repertoire profiling, the study followed T-cell immune reconstitution in a quantitative way in children after TCRalphabeta/CD19-depleted allogeneic hematopoietic cell transplantation.

Library construction relied on PCR. Sequencing was performed on an Illumina HiSeq 2500. TCR libraries were prepared with molecular barcoding, using unique molecular identifiers to normalize TCRbeta repertoire quantification. Using fastp at Q25 and MiXCR, TCRdb reprocessed the public reads and kept productive beta chains. Records with the same CDR3 protein are collapsed into one entry carrying the most frequent genes and DNA. The sample data list 500,000 to 750,000 distinct CDR3 sequences, and 25% to 30% of these were observed just once. In total, the top ten clones hold 30% to 40% of the sample. CDR1 and CDR2 are drawn from the germline V gene (reference sequence): DFQATT, SNEGSKA. Counted from cysteine to phenylalanine, this CDR3 has 12 amino acids. Solely the CDR3 DNA is kept, with 36 bases framed from the first base. What the study reported, not specific to this receptor: In some patients, the high TCRbeta diversity seen at day 60 was put down to recipient T cells and intrathymic progenitors that had survived conditioning. Apparently early alphabetaT-cell count recovery about two months after transplant reportedly relied on only several hundred rapidly expanded clones derived from non-depleted graft cells. Hyperexpanded clone frequencies declined over subsequent months; after one year, T-cell counts and TCRbeta diversity were mostly attributed to newly produced T cells.

What the treatment or condition label conveys for this sample: allogeneic hematopoietic cell transplantation with graft depleted of TCRalphabeta T cells and CD19 B cells. TCRalphabeta/CD19-depleted allogeneic hematopoietic cell grafts were given to the transplant recipients, all of whom were children. This clonotype showed up just a few times. Its antigen is currently not known. No per-base quality is available; no much larger clone lies one base away. This clonotype originated in a boy younger than two with Wiskott-Aldrich syndrome, due to receive a stem cell transplant. Sample: PBMCs, taken before TCRalphabeta/CD19-depleted stem cell transplant. This chain is built from TRBV20-1 and TRBJ2-1; the D gene cannot be named for sure. The CDR3 has the sequence CGYSGPYNEQFF. The nucleotide sequence is given as TGCGGCTATTCCGGGCCGTACAATGAGCAGTTCTTC.